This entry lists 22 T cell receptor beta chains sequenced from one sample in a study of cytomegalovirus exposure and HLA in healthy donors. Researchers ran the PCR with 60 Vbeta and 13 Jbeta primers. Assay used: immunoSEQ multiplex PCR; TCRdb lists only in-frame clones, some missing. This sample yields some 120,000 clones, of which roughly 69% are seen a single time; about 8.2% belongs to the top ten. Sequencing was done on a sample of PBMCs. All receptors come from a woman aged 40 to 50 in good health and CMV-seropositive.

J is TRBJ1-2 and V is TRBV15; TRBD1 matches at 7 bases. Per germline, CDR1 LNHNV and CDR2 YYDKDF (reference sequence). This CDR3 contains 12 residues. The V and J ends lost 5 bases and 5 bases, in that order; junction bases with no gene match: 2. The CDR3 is CATSPGGYGYTF. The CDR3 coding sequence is TGTGCCACCAGCCCAGGGGGTTATGGCTACACCTTC.

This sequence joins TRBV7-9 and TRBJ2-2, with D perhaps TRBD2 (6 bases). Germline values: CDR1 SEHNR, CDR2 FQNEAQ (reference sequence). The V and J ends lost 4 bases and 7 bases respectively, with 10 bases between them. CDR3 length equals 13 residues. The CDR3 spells CASSWTTLGELFF. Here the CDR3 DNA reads TGTGCCAGCAGCTGGACTACTCTCGGGGAGCTGTTTTTT.

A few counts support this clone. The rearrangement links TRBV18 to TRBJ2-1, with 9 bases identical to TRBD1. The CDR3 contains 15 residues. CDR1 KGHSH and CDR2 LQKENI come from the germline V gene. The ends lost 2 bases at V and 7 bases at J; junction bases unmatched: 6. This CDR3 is CASSPKGTGNNEQFF. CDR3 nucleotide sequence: TGTGCCAGCTCACCAAAGGGGACAGGGAATAATGAGCAGTTCTTC.

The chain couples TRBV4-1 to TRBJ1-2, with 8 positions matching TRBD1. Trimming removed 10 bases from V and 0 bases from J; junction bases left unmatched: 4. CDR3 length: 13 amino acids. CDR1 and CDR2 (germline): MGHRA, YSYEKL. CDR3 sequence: CATRDRTNYGYTF. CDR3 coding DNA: TGCGCCACCAGGGACAGGACTAACTATGGCTACACCTTC.

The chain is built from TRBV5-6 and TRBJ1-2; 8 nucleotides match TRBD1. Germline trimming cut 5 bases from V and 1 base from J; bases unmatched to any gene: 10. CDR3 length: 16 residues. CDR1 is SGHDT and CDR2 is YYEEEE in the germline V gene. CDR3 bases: TGTGCCAGCAGAAAGGACAGGGTTGACAATAACTATGGCTACACCTTC. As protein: CASRKDRVDNNYGYTF.

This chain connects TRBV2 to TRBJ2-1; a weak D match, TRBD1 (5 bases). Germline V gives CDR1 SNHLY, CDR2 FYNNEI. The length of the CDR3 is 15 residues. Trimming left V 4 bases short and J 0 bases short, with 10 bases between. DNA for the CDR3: TGTGCCAGCAGTGGACAGCCAAGCTCCTACAATGAGCAGTTCTTC. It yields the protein CASSGQPSSYNEQFF.

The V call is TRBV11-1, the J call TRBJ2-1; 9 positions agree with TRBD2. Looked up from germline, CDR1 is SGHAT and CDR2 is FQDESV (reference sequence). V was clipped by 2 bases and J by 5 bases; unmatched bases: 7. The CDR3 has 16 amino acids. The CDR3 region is CASSLITSGYNNEQFF. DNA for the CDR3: TGTGCCAGCAGCTTAATCACTAGCGGGTACAACAATGAGCAGTTCTTC.

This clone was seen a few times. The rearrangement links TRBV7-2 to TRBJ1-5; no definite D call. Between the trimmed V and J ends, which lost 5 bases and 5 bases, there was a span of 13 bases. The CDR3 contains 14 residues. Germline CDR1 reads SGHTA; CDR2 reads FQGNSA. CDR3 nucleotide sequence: TGTGCCAGCAGCCCTGGCCCCACCTATCAGCCCCAGCATTTT. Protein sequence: CASSPGPTYQPQHF.

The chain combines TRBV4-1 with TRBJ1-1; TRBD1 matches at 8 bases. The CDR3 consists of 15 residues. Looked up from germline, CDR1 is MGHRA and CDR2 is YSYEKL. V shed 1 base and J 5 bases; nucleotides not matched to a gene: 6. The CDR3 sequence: CASSQVQGAGTEAFF. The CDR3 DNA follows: TGCGCCAGCAGCCAAGTCCAGGGGGCGGGAACTGAAGCTTTCTTT.

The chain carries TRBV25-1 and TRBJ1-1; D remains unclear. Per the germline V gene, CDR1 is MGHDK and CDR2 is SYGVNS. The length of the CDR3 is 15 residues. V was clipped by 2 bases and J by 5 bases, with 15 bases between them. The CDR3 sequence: CASSEGLTQVTEAFF. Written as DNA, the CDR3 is TGTGCCAGCAGTGAAGGATTGACCCAGGTTACTGAAGCTTTCTTT.

CDR3 bases: TGTGCCAGCAGCAACAGTGGAAACACCATATATTTT. Translation gives CASSNSGNTIYF. The genes are TRBV9 and TRBJ1-3; D gene unclear. CDR1 and CDR2 (germline): SGDLS, YYNGEE. Trimming cost V 4 bases and J 3 bases, with 5 bases left between them. The CDR3 sequence is 12 residues long.

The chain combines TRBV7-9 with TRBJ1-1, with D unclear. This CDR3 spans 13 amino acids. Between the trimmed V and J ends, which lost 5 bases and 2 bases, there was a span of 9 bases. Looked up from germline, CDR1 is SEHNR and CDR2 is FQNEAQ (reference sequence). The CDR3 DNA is TGTGCCAGCAGCGACAACCTTAACACTGAAGCTTTCTTT. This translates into CASSDNLNTEAFF. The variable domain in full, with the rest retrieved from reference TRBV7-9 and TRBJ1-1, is DTGVSQNPRHKITKRGQNVTFRCDPISEHNRLYWYRQTLGQGPEFLTYFQNEAQLEKSRLLSDRFSAERPKGSFSTLEIQRTEQGDSAMYLCASSDNLNTEAFFGQGTRLTVV.

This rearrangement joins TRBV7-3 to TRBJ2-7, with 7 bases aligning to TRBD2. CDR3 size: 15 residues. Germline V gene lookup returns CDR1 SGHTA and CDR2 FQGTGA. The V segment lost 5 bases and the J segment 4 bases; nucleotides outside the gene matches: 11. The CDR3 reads CASSPSGGGWYEQYF. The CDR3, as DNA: TGTGCCAGCAGCCCCTCGGGCGGGGGATGGTACGAGCAGTACTTC.

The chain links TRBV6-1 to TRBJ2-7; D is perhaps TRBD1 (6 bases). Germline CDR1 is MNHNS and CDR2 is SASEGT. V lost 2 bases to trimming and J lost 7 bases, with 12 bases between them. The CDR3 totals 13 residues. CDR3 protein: CASSESIRGEQYF. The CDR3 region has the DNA TGTGCCAGCAGTGAATCTATCAGGGGTGAGCAGTACTTC.

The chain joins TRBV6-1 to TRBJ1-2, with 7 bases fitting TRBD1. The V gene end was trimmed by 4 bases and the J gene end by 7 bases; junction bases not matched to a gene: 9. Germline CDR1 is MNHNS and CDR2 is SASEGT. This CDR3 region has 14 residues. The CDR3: CASSVEQGLSGYTF. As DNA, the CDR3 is TGTGCCAGCAGTGTCGAACAGGGGCTCTCTGGCTACACCTTC.

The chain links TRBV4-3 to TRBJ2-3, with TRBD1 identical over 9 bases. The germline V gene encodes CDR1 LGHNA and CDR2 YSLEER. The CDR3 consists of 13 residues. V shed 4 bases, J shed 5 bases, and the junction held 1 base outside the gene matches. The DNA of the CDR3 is TGCGCCAGCAGCCGGGACAGGGAAGATACGCAGTATTTT. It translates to CASSRDREDTQYF.

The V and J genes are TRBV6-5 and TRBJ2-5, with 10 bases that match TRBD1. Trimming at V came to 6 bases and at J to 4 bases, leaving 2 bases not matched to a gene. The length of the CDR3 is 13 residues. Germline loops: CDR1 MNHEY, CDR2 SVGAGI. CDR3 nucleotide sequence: TGTGCCAGCAGGACAGGGGGCGGAGAGACCCAGTACTTC. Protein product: CASRTGGGETQYF.

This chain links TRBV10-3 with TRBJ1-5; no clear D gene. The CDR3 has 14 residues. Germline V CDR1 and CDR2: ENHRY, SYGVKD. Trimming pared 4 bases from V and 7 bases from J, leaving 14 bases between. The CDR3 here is CAISGVREEQPQHF. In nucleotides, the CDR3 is TGTGCCATCAGTGGGGTTCGGGAAGAACAGCCCCAGCATTTT.

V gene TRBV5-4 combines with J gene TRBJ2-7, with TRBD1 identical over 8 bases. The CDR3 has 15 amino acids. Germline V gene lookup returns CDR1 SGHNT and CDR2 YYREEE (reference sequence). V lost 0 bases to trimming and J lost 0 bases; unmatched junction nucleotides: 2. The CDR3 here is CASSLAGQGSYEQYF. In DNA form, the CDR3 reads TGTGCCAGCAGCTTGGCTGGACAGGGCTCCTACGAGCAGTACTTC.

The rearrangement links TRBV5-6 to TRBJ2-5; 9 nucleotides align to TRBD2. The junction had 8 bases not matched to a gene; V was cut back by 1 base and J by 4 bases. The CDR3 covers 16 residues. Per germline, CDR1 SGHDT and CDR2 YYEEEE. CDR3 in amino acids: CASSLFSGGGVETQYF. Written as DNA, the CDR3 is TGTGCCAGCAGCTTGTTTAGCGGGGGAGGGGTAGAGACCCAGTACTTC.

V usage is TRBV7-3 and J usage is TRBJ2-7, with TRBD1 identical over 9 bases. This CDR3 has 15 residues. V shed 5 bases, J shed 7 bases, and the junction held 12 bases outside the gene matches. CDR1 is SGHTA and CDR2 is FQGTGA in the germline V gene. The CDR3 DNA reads TGTGCCAGCAGCCCCCAGGACAGGGGTGTATGGGAGCAGTACTTC. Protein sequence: CASSPQDRGVWEQYF.

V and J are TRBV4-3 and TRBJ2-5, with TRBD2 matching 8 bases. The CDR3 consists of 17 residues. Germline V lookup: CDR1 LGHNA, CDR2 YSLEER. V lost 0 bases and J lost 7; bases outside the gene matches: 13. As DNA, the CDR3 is TGCGCCAGCAGCCAAGACATTCCGCGGGGGGCTTCCTCGACCCAGTACTTC. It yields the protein CASSQDIPRGASSTQYF.